Below, 15 T cell receptor beta chains from the same sample are listed, as sequenced in a study of OX40 agonist ivuxolimab in advanced cancers. Generated by immunoSEQ multiplex PCR, the TCRdb table keeps only in-frame clones and is missing some. The data show fewer than 55,000 clones, 80% to 85% seen once. The material was CD4+ or CD8+ T cells sorted from blood, obtained in a trial of the OX40 agonist ivuxolimab. These receptors all come from an adult with an advanced solid tumor such as melanoma, head and neck, liver or kidney cancer.

V gene TRBV25-1 combines with J gene TRBJ2-7, with 8 nucleotides matching TRBD2. Germline V gene lookup returns CDR1 MGHDK and CDR2 SYGVNS. The junction had 10 bases not matched to a gene; V was cut back by 4 bases and J by 5 bases. CDR3 length: 15 residues. The CDR3 region has the DNA TGTGCCAGCAGTGGTACCGGGACTAGAGTCCACGAGCAGTACTTC. It translates to CASSGTGTRVHEQYF.

This clone was picked up one time. This sequence joins TRBV10-3 and TRBJ2-3; 8 nucleotides agree with TRBD2. Germline V gene lookup returns CDR1 ENHRY and CDR2 SYGVKD. V trimming: 4 bases; J trimming: 7 bases; junction bases outside the gene matches: 7. CDR3 length: 14 residues. CDR3 loop: CAISGREGWHTQYF. The CDR3 DNA is TGTGCCATCAGTGGACGGGAGGGCTGGCATACGCAGTATTTT.

Worth noting for this clone: Compared with germline, one end of the junction differs, possibly owing to a read error. The V gene is TRBV7-9, the J gene TRBJ1-1; 7 bases match TRBD1. The CDR3 is made up of 15 amino acids. The germline V gene has CDR1 SEHNR and CDR2 FQNEAQ (reference sequence). The DNA of the CDR3 is TGTGCCAGCAGGTTAGGGGGCTCAGAGAACACTGAAGCTTTCTTT. Translation gives CASRLGGSENTEAFF. Using reference TRBV7-9 and TRBJ1-1 for the parts outside the CDR3, the full variable domain is DTGVSQNPRHKITKRGQNVTFRCDPISEHNRLYWYRQTLGQGPEFLTYFQNEAQLEKSRLLSDRFSAERPKGSFSTLEIQRTEQGDSAMYLCASRLGGSENTEAFFGQGTRLTVV.

The rearrangement joins TRBV27 to TRBJ2-7, with 7 bases identical to TRBD1. The germline V gene encodes CDR1 MNHEY and CDR2 SMNVEV (reference sequence). Trimming at V came to 5 bases and at J to 2 bases, leaving 9 bases not matched to a gene. CDR3 length: 15 residues. CDR3 sequence (DNA): TGTGCCAGCAGTCCCCGACAGGGTTGGGCCTACGAGCAGTACTTC. Residues: CASSPRQGWAYEQYF.

The genes are TRBV11-3 and TRBJ1-5; TRBD1 is a possible D gene (5 bases). The germline gives CDR1 SGHNT, CDR2 YENEEA. V gave up 7 bases and J gave up 13 bases, with 17 bases separating them. The CDR3 loop spans 12 amino acids. The DNA of the CDR3 is TGTGCCAGCATCCCAACGGGGCCAGGGCAGCATTTT. Translation gives CASIPTGPGQHF.

The chain recombines TRBV15 with TRBJ1-2, with 8 bases lining up with TRBD1. The ends lost 5 bases at V and 4 bases at J; junction bases unmatched: 15. This CDR3 contains 17 residues. Per the germline V gene, CDR1 is LNHNV and CDR2 is YYDKDF (reference sequence). CDR3: CATSPRDRQSSFYGYTF. The CDR3 DNA reads TGTGCCACCAGCCCCCGGGACAGGCAATCCTCCTTCTATGGCTACACCTTC.

The chain combines TRBV4-1 with TRBJ2-7; 7 bases agree with TRBD1. The junction had 4 bases not matched to a gene; V was cut back by 3 bases and J by 5 bases. The CDR3 runs to 13 residues. Looked up from germline, CDR1 is MGHRA and CDR2 is YSYEKL. The CDR3 bases are TGCGCCAGCAGCCAGGCTACAGGGGACGAGCAGTACTTC. This codes for CASSQATGDEQYF.

This clone appeared many times. The J gene is TRBJ1-2, the V gene TRBV27; weak D call: TRBD1 (6 bases). Trimming left V 6 bases short and J 1 base short, with 15 bases between. The germline V gene encodes CDR1 MNHEY and CDR2 SMNVEV (reference sequence). The CDR3 has 15 residues. This CDR3 reads CASRVGGGLNYGYTF. The CDR3 region has the DNA TGTGCCAGCAGAGTTGGAGGGGGGCTTAACTATGGCTACACCTTC.

J is TRBJ1-6 and V is TRBV5-4; perhaps TRBD1 as D (5 bases). Germline V gene sequence: CDR1 SGHNT, CDR2 YYREEE (reference sequence). V was shortened by 3 bases and J by 13 bases, with 14 bases between the two germline ends. The CDR3 extends over 13 amino acids. The CDR3 reads CASSYGGGSPLHF. Written as DNA, the CDR3 is TGTGCCAGCAGCTACGGTGGGGGGTCCCCCCTCCACTTT.

This rearrangement joins TRBV27 to TRBJ2-5, with 9 bases matching TRBD1. V was clipped by 7 bases and J by 5 bases; unmatched bases: 8. CDR1 and CDR2 (germline): MNHEY, SMNVEV (reference sequence). There are 14 residues in the CDR3. CDR3 sequence: CASTLTGGAETQYF. The CDR3 bases are TGTGCCAGCACTTTGACAGGGGGGGCGGAGACCCAGTACTTC.

This clone was seen a handful of times. This chain uses TRBV27 with TRBJ2-7; 8 nucleotides match TRBD2. The trim removed 5 bases at V and 3 bases at J, leaving 9 bases unmatched. This CDR3 has 15 amino acids. CDR1 and CDR2 (germline): MNHEY, SMNVEV (reference sequence). CDR3 coding DNA: TGTGCCAGCAGTCCCCGGGTAGCGGGGAACTACGAGCAGTACTTC. Translating gives CASSPRVAGNYEQYF.

This clone was recorded once. J is TRBJ2-3 and V is TRBV4-2, with 7 bases that match TRBD2. There are 14 residues in the CDR3. In germline, CDR1 is LGHNA, CDR2 YNFKEQ. V shed 0 bases and J 6 bases; nucleotides not matched to a gene: 3. The CDR3 nucleotides are TGTGCCAGCAGCCAAGAGACACTAGCGGATACGCAGTATTTT. This codes for CASSQETLADTQYF.

V is TRBV6-5 and J is TRBJ2-7; D remains unclear. Germline loops: CDR1 MNHEY, CDR2 SVGAGI. This CDR3 spans 13 amino acids. With 0 bases removed from V and 3 bases from J, the gap between germline ends came to 6 bases. The CDR3 loop is CASSYSIFYEQYF. The CDR3 nucleotides are TGTGCCAGCAGTTACTCGATCTTCTACGAGCAGTACTTC.

J is TRBJ2-1 and V is TRBV2; D is ambiguous. V lost 2 bases, J lost 12 bases, and 8 bases lay in between. This CDR3 is 11 amino acids long. The V gene's germline CDR1 is SNHLY and CDR2 FYNNEI. This CDR3 reads CASSESMGQFF. CDR3 bases: TGTGCCAGCAGTGAAAGTATGGGGCAGTTCTTC.

As regards this clone: Other nucleotide sequences in the sample specify the same CDR3. The rearrangement links TRBV27 to TRBJ2-1; D is possibly TRBD2 (5 bases). Germline-derived CDR1 and CDR2 are MNHEY and SMNVEV (reference sequence). The CDR3 loop spans 14 amino acids. V was pared by 3 bases and J by 2 bases, with 8 bases between. The CDR3 is CASSFTGTYNEQFF. The DNA of the CDR3 is TGTGCCAGCAGTTTTACGGGGACCTACAATGAGCAGTTCTTC.